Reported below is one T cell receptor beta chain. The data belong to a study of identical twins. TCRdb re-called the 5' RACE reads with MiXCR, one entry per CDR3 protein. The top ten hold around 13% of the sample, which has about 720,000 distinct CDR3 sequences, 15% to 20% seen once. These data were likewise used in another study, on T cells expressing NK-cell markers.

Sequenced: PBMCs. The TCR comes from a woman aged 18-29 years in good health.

CDR3 DNA sequence: TGTGCCAGCAGCCCCCCAGGGCAGCAGTTCTTC. Translation gives CASSPPGQQFF. The chain is built from TRBV6-2 or TRBV6-3 and TRBJ2-1, with D possibly TRBD1 on 5 matching bases. The CDR3 covers 11 residues. The ends were cut back, 6 bases at V and 11 bases at J, with 11 bases in the middle. Germline CDR1 is MNHEY and CDR2 is SVGEGT.